This T cell receptor (beta chain) is drawn from a study of blood T cell repertoires in COVID-19. Background on the study: Whether acute or convalescent, the COVID-19 samples came from the United States, Italy and Spain. PBMCs, B-cell-depleted T cells, or T cells provided the cDNA or gDNA that made up the material.

The data were produced by immunoSEQ multiplex PCR, yet TCRdb's version contains in-frame clones alone and is incomplete. The sample holds around 150,000 clones, 85% to 95% seen once. The CDR3 consists of 15 residues. Germline lookup yields CDR1 GTSNPN and CDR2 SVGIG (reference sequence). Between the trimmed V and J ends, which lost 1 base and 1 base, there was a span of 14 bases. The sequence was collected from a woman in her forties or fifties with acute or convalescent COVID-19. The V and J genes are TRBV30 and TRBJ2-7; D might be TRBD1 (6 bases). The sequenced sample consisted of peripheral blood. CDR3 sequence reads: CAWSDSGVLSYEQYF. The CDR3 region has the DNA TGTGCCTGGAGTGACTCAGGGGTTCTTTCCTACGAGCAGTACTTC.